The 14 T cell receptor beta chains in this list originate from one sample, sequenced in a study of radiotherapy plus CTLA-4 blockade in lung cancer (dated by TCRdb to the late 2010s). The library was obtained by the immunoSEQ multiplex PCR assay. TCRdb's version of the immuneACCESS table is confined to in-frame rearrangements and falls short of the full clone set. An unresolved V gene accounts for under half of the shortfall where checked; the remainder is of unknown origin. The sample profile shows 23,000 or so clones; 71% of them were found once. The ten most abundant clones make up under 3.5% of the sample. The sample in question was peripheral blood, obtained from a patient treated with radiotherapy plus ipilimumab. These receptor sequences come from a human donor with non-small cell lung cancer whose response to radiotherapy plus ipilimumab could not be evaluated.

This clone came up a few times. The J gene is TRBJ2-7, the V gene TRBV7-9, with TRBD2 matching over 9 bases. The CDR3 length is 15 residues. Germline CDR1 is SEHNR and CDR2 is FQNEAQ (reference sequence). V trimming: 3 bases; J trimming: 7 bases; junction bases outside the gene matches: 10. The CDR3 bases are TGTGCCAGCAGCTTGGCTAGCGGGAAAACGAGGGAGCAGTACTTC. Translation: CASSLASGKTREQYF.

The V and J genes are TRBV30 and TRBJ2-4, with D possibly being TRBD2 (6 bases). Germline-derived CDR1 and CDR2 are GTSNPN and SVGIG (reference sequence). CDR3 length equals 17 residues. Trimming took 4 bases from V and 0 from J, leaving 19 bases between them. The chain's CDR3 is CAWNRRGAAEAKNIQYF. For the CDR3, the DNA is TGTGCCTGGAATCGGCGGGGAGCTGCAGAAGCCAAAAACATTCAGTACTTC.

This chain links TRBV7-9 with TRBJ2-3, with TRBD2 identical over 8 bases. Germline V lookup: CDR1 SEHNR, CDR2 FQNEAQ (reference sequence). The CDR3 contains 14 residues. V shed 1 base, J shed 4 bases, and the junction held 1 base outside the gene matches. CDR3 residues: CASSLEAGADTQYF. As DNA, the CDR3 is TGTGCCAGCAGCTTAGAAGCGGGAGCAGATACGCAGTATTTT. Variable domain in full (rest from reference TRBV7-9 and TRBJ2-3): DTGVSQNPRHKITKRGQNVTFRCDPISEHNRLYWYRQTLGQGPEFLTYFQNEAQLEKSRLLSDRFSAERPKGSFSTLEIQRTEQGDSAMYLCASSLEAGADTQYFGPGTRLTVL.

This clone was counted once. The chain employs TRBV6-5 and TRBJ2-3, with 8 bases lining up with TRBD1. This CDR3 is built from 16 residues. Per germline, CDR1 MNHEY and CDR2 SVGAGI. Trimming cost V 3 bases and J 3 bases; bases outside gene matches: 8. The CDR3 DNA reads as TGTGCCAGCAGTTATAGCCGGACAGGGAGAACAGATACGCAGTATTTT. It specifies CASSYSRTGRTDTQYF.

A few counts support this clone. The genes are TRBV5-4 and TRBJ1-4, with D unclear. This CDR3 contains 16 residues. Germline assignment: CDR1 SGHNT and CDR2 YYREEE (reference sequence). The V end lost 1 base, the J end lost 0 bases, and 10 bases lay between the germline ends. CDR3 residues: CASSLTPLATNEKLFF. The CDR3 coding sequence is TGTGCCAGCAGCTTGACACCCCTTGCAACTAATGAAAAACTGTTTTTT.

The chain links TRBV10-1 to TRBJ1-2; D remains unclear. CDR3 size: 13 residues. The germline gives CDR1 WNHNN, CDR2 SYGVQD (reference sequence). V was cut by 2 bases and J by 8 bases, with 12 bases left in between. CDR3 sequence: CASSEGMGSGYTF. In DNA, the CDR3 is TGCGCCAGCAGTGAGGGAATGGGGAGCGGCTACACCTTC.

The CDR3 DNA is TGTGCCAGCAGGACAGGGTTAGGTCCTTCTGGGGCCAACGTCCTGACTTTC. Protein product: CASRTGLGPSGANVLTF. The chain couples TRBV27 to TRBJ2-6; 7 bases align to TRBD1. The junction had 9 bases not matched to a gene; V was cut back by 6 bases and J by 1 base. The CDR3 spans 17 residues. Germline V CDR1 and CDR2: MNHEY, SMNVEV (reference sequence).

In this sample, this clone turned up a few times. This chain joins TRBV5-1 and TRBJ2-1, with 10 bases identical to TRBD2. Trimming cost V 2 bases and J 9 bases; bases outside gene matches: 17. The length of the CDR3 is 18 residues. Germline loops: CDR1 SGHRS, CDR2 YFSETQ. The CDR3 is CASSFPLAGDGNAGEQFF. The CDR3 DNA reads TGCGCCAGCAGCTTCCCTCTAGCGGGAGATGGAAACGCGGGTGAGCAGTTCTTC.

The rearrangement joins TRBV2 to TRBJ1-4, with a tentative D call TRBD1 (6 bases). Trimming took off 3 bases at V and 7 bases at J, with 15 bases between the two ends. CDR3 length equals 15 residues. Germline CDR1 SNHLY, CDR2 FYNNEI. The chain's CDR3 is CASSEDSMGPEKLFF. Written as DNA, the CDR3 is TGTGCCAGCAGTGAGGACAGTATGGGACCTGAAAAACTGTTTTTT.

CDR3 sequence: CASSPPNRGGTDTQYF. CDR3 bases: TGTGCCAGCTCACCACCGAACAGGGGCGGCACAGATACGCAGTATTTT. The gene calls are TRBV18 and TRBJ2-3, with 7 bases fitting TRBD1. CDR1 is KGHSH, CDR2 LQKENI, per germline. CDR3 length equals 16 residues. V gave up 0 bases and J gave up 1 base; unmatched junction bases: 4.

The chain uses TRBV7-9 and TRBJ2-3; D not certain. V lost 1 base, J lost 0 bases, and 5 bases lay in between. The CDR3 is made up of 14 amino acids. Germline V gene lookup returns CDR1 SEHNR and CDR2 FQNEAQ (reference sequence). The CDR3 loop reads CASSLVLSTDTQYF. The CDR3 nucleotides read TGTGCCAGCAGCTTAGTACTCAGCACAGATACGCAGTATTTT.

This clone was seen a few times. The junction shows a germline mismatch at one end, possibly a read error. The chain is built from TRBV19 and TRBJ2-7; 10 bases are shared with TRBD1. Germline CDR1 LNHDA, CDR2 SQIVND (reference sequence). This CDR3 is 12 amino acids long. CDR3 loop: CASSIAQDRGDF. CDR3 DNA sequence: TGTGCCAGTAGTATAGCTCAGGACAGGGGGGACTTC.

This clone was detected once. The J gene is TRBJ2-7, the V gene TRBV2; D unresolved. The V end lost 5 bases, the J end lost 3 bases, and 8 bases lay between the germline ends. CDR3 length equals 12 residues. Germline V gene sequence: CDR1 SNHLY, CDR2 FYNNEI. The CDR3 DNA reads as TGTGCCAGCAGTTTGTCGGGCTACGAGCAGTACTTC. Translated: CASSLSGYEQYF.

V and J are TRBV7-2 and TRBJ2-5; the match to TRBD2 covers 12 bases. V dropped 5 bases and J dropped 4; count of bases not matched to a gene: 5. The germline CDR1 and CDR2 sequences are SGHTA and FQGNSA. The CDR3 loop spans 15 amino acids. The DNA for the CDR3 is TGTGCCAGCAGCCCAGGACTAGCGGGGAGAGAGACCCAGTACTTC. It specifies CASSPGLAGRETQYF.